This TCR beta chain originates from a study of blood T cell repertoires in COVID-19. Generated by immunoSEQ multiplex PCR, the TCRdb table keeps only in-frame clones and is missing some. The table records 200,000 to 300,000 clones, approximately 80% of them present only once. This CDR3 is built from 15 residues. The germline V gene encodes CDR1 MNHNY and CDR2 SVGAGI (reference sequence). The V segment lost 9 bases and the J segment 5 bases; nucleotides outside the gene matches: 12. A word on this clone: The sample contains more than one DNA sequence encoding this CDR3.

The J gene is TRBJ2-5, the V gene TRBV6-6; 10 bases map to TRBD2. Sequencing was performed on peripheral blood. The receptor's source is a woman older than 75 with COVID-19, enrolled during active disease. The CDR3 sequence: CASRGSSGGLETQYF. For the CDR3, the DNA is TGTGCCAGTCGGGGATCTAGCGGGGGCCTGGAGACCCAGTACTTC.